Below, one TCR beta chain is given with its context. Distinct nucleotide sequences in the sample also encode this CDR3. This CDR3 is built from 15 residues. Germline trimming cut 3 bases from V and 6 bases from J; bases unmatched to any gene: 7. Germline V gives CDR1 SEHNR, CDR2 FQNEAQ (reference sequence). In the source study's methods: Reference gene primer amplification gave estimated nucleated cell counts. The table came from immunoSEQ multiplex PCR; TCRdb's copy has only in-frame clones and leaves some out. The V and J calls and clone size were taken over from that table, and D and trimming were inferred from the DNA. The sample includes about 190,000 clones, more than 75% of them seen just once. This entry comes from a study of blood T cell repertoires in COVID-19. Study as a whole: The origin of the acute and convalescent COVID-19 samples was the United States, Italy and Spain. The analysed material was cDNA or gDNA that came from T cells, B-cell-depleted T cells, or PBMCs.

Sequenced material: peripheral blood. This chain uses TRBV7-9 with TRBJ1-4; 7 bases are a match to TRBD1. This clonotype originated in a human donor in a cohort sampled during active COVID-19. DNA for the CDR3: TGTGCCAGCAGCTTGGGAGACAGGGTAGATGAAAAACTGTTTTTT. Amino acid sequence: CASSLGDRVDEKLFF.